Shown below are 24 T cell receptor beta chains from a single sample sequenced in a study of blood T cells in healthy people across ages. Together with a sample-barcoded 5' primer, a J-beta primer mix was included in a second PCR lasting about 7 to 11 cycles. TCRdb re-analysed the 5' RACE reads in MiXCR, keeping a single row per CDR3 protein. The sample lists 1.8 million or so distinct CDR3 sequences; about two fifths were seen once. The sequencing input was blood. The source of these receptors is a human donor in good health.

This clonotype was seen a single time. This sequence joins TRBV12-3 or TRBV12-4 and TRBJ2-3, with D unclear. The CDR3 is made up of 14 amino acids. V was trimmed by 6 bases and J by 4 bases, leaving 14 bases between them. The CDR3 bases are TGTGCCAGCAGCAAAAGCGTCAGAGCAGATACGCAGTATTTT. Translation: CASSKSVRADTQYF.

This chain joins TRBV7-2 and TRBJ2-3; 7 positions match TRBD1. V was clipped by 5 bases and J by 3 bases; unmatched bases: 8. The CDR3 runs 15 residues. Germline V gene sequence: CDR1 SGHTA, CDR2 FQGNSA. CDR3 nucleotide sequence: TGTGCCAGCAGCAGACAGGGATTTGGAACAGATACGCAGTATTTT. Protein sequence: CASSRQGFGTDTQYF.

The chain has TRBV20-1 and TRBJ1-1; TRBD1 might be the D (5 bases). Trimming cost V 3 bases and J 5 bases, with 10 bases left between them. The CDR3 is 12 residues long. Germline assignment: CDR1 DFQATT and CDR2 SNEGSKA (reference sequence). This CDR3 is CSARMGGTEAFF. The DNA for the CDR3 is TGCAGTGCTAGGATGGGGGGAACTGAAGCTTTCTTT.

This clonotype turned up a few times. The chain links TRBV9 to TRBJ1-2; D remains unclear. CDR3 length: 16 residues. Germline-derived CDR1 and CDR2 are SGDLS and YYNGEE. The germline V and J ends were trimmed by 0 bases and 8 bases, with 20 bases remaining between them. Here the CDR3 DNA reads TGTGCCAGCAGCGTAGAGTCACCGAGCGCTTCCTACGGCTACACCTTC. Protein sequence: CASSVESPSASYGYTF.

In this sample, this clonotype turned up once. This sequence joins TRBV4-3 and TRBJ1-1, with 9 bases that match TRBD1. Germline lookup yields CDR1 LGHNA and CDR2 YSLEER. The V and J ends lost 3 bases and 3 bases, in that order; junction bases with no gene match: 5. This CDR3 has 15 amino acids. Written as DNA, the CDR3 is TGCGCCAGCAGCCACGACGGACAGGGGCACACTGAAGCTTTCTTT. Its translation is CASSHDGQGHTEAFF.

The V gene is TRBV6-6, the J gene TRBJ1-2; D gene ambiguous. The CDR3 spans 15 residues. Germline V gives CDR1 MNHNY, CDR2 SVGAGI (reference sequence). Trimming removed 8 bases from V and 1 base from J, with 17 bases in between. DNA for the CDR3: TGTGCCAGCCGATTCCGAAGGGAACTTAACTATGGCTACACCTTC. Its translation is CASRFRRELNYGYTF.

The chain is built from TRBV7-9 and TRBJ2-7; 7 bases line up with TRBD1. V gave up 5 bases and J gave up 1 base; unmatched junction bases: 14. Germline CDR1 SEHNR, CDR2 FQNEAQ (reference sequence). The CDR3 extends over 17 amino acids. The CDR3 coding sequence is TGTGCCAGCAGCCCCGGGACAGAAGGGTACCGTTCCTACGAGCAGTACTTC. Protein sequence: CASSPGTEGYRSYEQYF.

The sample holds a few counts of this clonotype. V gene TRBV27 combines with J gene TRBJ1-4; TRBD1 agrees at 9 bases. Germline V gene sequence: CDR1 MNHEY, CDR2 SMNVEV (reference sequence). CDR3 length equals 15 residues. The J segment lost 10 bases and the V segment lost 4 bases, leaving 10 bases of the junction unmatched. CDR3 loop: CASSSNRGRYVKLFF. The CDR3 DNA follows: TGTGCCAGCAGTTCGAACAGGGGGCGCTACGTAAAACTGTTTTTT.

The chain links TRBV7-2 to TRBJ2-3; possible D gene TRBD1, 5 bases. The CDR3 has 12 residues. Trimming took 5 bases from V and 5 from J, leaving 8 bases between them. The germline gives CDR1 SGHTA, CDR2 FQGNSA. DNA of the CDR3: TGTGCCAGCAGCAAGGGGATAGATACGCAGTATTTT. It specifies CASSKGIDTQYF.

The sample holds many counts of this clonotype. DNA of the CDR3: TGCAGTGCCCGAGGGGGGGGCGAGCAGTACTTC. Its protein product is CSARGGGEQYF. The chain recombines TRBV20-1 with TRBJ2-7, with D tentatively TRBD2 (7 bases). The length of the CDR3 is 11 residues. V was clipped by 6 bases and J by 6 bases, with 12 bases between them. Germline V gene data show CDR1 as DFQATT and CDR2 as SNEGSKA (reference sequence).

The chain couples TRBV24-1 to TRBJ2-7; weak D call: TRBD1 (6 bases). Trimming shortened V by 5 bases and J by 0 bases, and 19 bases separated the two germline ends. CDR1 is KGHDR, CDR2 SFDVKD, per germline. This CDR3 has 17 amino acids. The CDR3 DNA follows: TGTGCCACCAGTGGCACGACCGCAGGGGCGAGCTCCTACGAGCAGTACTTC. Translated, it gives CATSGTTAGASSYEQYF.

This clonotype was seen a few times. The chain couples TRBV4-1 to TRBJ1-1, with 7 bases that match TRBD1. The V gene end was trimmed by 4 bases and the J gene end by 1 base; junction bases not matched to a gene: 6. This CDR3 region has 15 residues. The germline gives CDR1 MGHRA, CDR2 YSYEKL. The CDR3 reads CASSLGQVENTEAFF. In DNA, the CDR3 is TGCGCCAGCAGCCTAGGACAGGTTGAGAACACTGAAGCTTTCTTT.

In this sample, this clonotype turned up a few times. The CDR3 region is CASGYGGYQPQHF. As DNA, the CDR3 is TGTGCCAGTGGATACGGGGGATATCAGCCCCAGCATTTT. The genes are TRBV7-2 and TRBJ1-5; weak D call: TRBD1 (5 bases). V was shortened by 9 bases and J by 5 bases, with 14 bases between the two germline ends. This CDR3 has 13 amino acids. Germline V CDR1 and CDR2: SGHTA, FQGNSA.

The CDR3 region has the DNA TGCAGTGCTAGAGATACCGGGATAACTAACACCGGGGAGCTGTTTTTT. This sequence encodes CSARDTGITNTGELFF. The J gene is TRBJ2-2, the V gene TRBV20-1, with D possibly being TRBD2 (5 bases). CDR3 size: 16 residues. CDR1 and CDR2 (germline): DFQATT, SNEGSKA (reference sequence). V was pared by 0 bases and J by 2 bases, with 13 bases between.

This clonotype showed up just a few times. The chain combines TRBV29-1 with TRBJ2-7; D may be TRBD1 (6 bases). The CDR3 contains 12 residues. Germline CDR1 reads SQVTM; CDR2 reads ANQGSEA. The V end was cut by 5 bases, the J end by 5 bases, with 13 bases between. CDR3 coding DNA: TGCAGCGTTAAGGGGGTCGCCGACGAGCAGTACTTC. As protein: CSVKGVADEQYF.

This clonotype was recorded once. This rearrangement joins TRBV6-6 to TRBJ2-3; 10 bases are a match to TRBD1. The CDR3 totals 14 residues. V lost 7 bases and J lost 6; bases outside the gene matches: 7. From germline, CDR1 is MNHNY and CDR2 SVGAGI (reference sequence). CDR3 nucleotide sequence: TGTGCCAGCAAAGGACAGGGGGAATCGGATACGCAGTATTTT. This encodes CASKGQGESDTQYF.

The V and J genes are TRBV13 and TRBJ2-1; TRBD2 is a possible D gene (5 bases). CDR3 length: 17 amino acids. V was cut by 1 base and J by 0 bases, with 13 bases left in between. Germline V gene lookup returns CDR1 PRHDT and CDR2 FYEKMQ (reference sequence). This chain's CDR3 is CASSLVRESSSYNEQFF. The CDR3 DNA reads TGTGCCAGCAGCTTAGTGAGGGAATCAAGCTCCTACAATGAGCAGTTCTTC.

CDR3 protein: CSAREAPDREQFF. In nucleotides, the CDR3 is TGCAGTGCTAGAGAAGCCCCTGATCGGGAGCAGTTCTTC. The genes are TRBV20-1 and TRBJ2-1; D unresolved. There are 13 residues in the CDR3. The germline CDR1 and CDR2 sequences are DFQATT and SNEGSKA (reference sequence). V was clipped by 0 bases and J by 10 bases, with 13 bases between them.

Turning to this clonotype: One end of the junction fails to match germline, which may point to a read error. CDR3 region: CASSWAGGNTDAFF. In nucleotides, the CDR3 is TGTGCCAGCAGTTGGGCAGGGGGGAACACTGACGCTTTCTTT. The chain joins TRBV12-3 or TRBV12-4 to TRBJ1-1; 7 bases are a match to TRBD1. This CDR3 has 14 amino acids.

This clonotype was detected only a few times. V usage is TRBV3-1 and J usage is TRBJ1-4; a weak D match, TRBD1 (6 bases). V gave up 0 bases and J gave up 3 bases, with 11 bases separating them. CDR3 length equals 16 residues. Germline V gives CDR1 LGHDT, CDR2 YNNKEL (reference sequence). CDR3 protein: CASSQDLGAANEKLFF. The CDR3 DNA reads TGTGCCAGCAGCCAAGATCTGGGGGCAGCTAATGAAAAACTGTTTTTT.

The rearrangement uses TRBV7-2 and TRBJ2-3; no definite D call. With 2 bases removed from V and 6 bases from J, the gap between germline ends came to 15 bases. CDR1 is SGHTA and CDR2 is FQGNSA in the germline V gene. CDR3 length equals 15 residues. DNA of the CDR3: TGTGCCAGCAGCTTACGATCCAGGTTCCTCGATACGCAGTATTTT. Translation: CASSLRSRFLDTQYF.

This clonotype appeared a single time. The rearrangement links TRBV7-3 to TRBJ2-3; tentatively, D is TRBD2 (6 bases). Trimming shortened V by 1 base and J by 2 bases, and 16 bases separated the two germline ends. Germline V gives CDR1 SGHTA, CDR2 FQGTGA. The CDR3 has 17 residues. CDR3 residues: CASSLNGGTLFTDTQYF. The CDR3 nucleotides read TGTGCCAGCAGCTTAAATGGGGGGACCCTTTTCACAGATACGCAGTATTTT.

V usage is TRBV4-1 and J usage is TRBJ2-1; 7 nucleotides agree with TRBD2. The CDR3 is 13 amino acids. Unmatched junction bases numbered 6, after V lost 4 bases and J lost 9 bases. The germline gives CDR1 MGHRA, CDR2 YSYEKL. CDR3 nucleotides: TGCGCCAGCAGCCCCGGGGGGAGGTCTGAGCAGTTCTTC. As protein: CASSPGGRSEQFF.

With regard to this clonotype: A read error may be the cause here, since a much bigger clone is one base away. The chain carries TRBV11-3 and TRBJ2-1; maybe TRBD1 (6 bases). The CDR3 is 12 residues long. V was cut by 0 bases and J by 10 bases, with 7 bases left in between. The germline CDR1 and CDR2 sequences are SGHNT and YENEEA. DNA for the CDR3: TGTGCCAGCAGCTTAGAGGGGACAGAGCAGTTCTTC. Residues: CASSLEGTEQFF. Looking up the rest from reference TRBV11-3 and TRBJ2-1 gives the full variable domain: EAGVVQSPRYKIIEKKQPVAFWCNPISGHNTLYWYLQNLGQGPELLIRYENEEAVDDSQLPKDRFSAERLKGVDSTLKIQPAELGDSAVYLCASSLEGTEQFFGPGTRLTVL.